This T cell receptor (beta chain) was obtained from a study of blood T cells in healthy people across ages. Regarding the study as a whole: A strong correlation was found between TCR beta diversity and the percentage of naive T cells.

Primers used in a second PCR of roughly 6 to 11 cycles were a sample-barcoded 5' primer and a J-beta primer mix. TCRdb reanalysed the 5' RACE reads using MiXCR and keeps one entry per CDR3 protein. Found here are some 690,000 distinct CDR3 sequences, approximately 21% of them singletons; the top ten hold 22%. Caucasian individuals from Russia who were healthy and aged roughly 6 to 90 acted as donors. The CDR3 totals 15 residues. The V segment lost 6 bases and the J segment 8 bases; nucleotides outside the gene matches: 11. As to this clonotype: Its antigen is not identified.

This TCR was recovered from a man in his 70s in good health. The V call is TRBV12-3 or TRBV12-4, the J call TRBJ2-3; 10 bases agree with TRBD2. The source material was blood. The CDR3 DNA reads TGTGCCAGCAGCATTCTAGCGGGAGACGGAGGTACGCAGTATTTT. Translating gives CASSILAGDGGTQYF.